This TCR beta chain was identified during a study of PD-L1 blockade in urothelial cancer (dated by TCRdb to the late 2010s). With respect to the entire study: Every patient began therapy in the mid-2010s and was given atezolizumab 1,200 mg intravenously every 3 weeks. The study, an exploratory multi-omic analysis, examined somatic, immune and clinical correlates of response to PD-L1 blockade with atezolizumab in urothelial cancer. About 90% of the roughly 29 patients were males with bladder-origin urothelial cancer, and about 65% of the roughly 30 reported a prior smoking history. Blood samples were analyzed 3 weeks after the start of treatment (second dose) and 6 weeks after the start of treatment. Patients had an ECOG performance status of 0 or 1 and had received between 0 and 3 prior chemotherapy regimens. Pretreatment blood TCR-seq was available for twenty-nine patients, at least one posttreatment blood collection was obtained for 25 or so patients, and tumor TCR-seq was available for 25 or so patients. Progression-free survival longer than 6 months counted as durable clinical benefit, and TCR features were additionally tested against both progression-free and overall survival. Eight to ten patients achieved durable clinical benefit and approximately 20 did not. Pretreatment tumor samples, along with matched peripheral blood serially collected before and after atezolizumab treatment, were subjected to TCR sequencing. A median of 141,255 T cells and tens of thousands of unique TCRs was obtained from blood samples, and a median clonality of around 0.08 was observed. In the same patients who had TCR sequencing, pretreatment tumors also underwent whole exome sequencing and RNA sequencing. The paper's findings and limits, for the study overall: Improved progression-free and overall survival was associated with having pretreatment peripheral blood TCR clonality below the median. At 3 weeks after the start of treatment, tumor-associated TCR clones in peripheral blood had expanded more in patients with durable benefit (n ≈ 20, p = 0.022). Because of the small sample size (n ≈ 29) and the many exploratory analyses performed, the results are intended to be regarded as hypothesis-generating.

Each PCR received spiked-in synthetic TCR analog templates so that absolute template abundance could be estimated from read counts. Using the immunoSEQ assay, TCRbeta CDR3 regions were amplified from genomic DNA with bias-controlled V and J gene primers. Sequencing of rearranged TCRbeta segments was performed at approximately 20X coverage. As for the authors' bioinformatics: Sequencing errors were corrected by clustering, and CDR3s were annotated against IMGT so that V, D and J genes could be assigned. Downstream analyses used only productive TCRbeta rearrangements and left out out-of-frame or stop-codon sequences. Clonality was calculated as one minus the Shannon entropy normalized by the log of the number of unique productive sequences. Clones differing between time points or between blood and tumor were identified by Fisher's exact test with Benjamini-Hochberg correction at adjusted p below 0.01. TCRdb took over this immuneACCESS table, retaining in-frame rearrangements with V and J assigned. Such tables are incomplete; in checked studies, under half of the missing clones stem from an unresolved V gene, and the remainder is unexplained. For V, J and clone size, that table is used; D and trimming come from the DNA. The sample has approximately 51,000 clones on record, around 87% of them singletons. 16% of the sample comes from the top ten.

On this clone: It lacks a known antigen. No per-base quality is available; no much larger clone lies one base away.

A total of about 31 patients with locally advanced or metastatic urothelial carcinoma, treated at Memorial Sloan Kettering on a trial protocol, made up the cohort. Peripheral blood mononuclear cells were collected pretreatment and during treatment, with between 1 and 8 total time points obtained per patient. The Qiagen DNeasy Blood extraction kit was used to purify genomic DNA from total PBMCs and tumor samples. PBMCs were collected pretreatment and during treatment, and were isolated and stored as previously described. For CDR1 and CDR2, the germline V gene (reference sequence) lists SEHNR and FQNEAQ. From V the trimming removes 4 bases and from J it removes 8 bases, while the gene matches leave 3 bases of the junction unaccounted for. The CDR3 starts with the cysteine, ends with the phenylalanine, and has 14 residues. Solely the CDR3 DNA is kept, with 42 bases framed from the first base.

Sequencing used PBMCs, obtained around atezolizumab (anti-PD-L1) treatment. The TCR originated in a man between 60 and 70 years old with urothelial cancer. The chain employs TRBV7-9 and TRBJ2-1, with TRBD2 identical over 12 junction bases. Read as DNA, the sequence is TGTGCCAGCAGCTCGTGGACTAGCGGGGATGAGCAGTTCTTC. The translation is CASSSWTSGDEQFF.